Following are 5 T cell receptor beta chains from one sample sequenced in a study of blood T cell repertoires in COVID-19. The data were produced by immunoSEQ multiplex PCR, yet TCRdb's version contains in-frame clones alone and is incomplete. This table has 120,000 to 150,000 clones, 70% to 85% appearing once. Sequenced input: peripheral blood. These receptors came from a man aged 55 to 70 with acute or convalescent COVID-19.

The chain carries TRBV27 and TRBJ2-2; 10 positions match TRBD2. Germline loops: CDR1 MNHEY, CDR2 SMNVEV (reference sequence). The CDR3 sequence is 14 residues long. Trimming at V came to 8 bases and at J to 6 bases, leaving 6 bases not matched to a gene. CDR3 nucleotide sequence: TGTGCCAGCGTCCCTAGCGGGAGTTCCGGGGAGCTGTTTTTT. This codes for CASVPSGSSGELFF.

The rearrangement links TRBV5-1 to TRBJ2-3; no firm D call. Between the trimmed V and J ends, which lost 5 bases and 2 bases, there was a span of 12 bases. CDR1 and CDR2 (germline): SGHRS, YFSETQ. The CDR3 spans 14 residues. The CDR3 reads CASRSGSYTDTQYF. For the CDR3, the DNA is TGCGCCAGCAGGTCCGGGTCCTACACAGATACGCAGTATTTT.

The V call is TRBV19, the J call TRBJ2-2; no firm D call. Per the germline V gene, CDR1 is LNHDA and CDR2 is SQIVND (reference sequence). The CDR3 is 12 amino acids. V dropped 7 bases and J dropped 6 bases, with 9 bases sitting between them. This CDR3 reads CASIQYPGELFF. Written as DNA, the CDR3 is TGTGCCAGTATTCAGTATCCCGGGGAGCTGTTTTTT.

The V call is TRBV7-9, the J call TRBJ1-1; D is unresolved. Trimming removed 5 bases at V and 4 bases at J, with 20 bases between. Per the germline V gene, CDR1 is SEHNR and CDR2 is FQNEAQ (reference sequence). This CDR3 has 16 amino acids. In DNA form, the CDR3 reads TGTGCCAGCAGCCCTTGGACTTCGCCTGGCGGCACTGAAGCTTTCTTT. It codes for CASSPWTSPGGTEAFF. Supplemented by reference TRBV7-9 and TRBJ1-1, the full variable domain reads DTGVSQNPRHKITKRGQNVTFRCDPISEHNRLYWYRQTLGQGPEFLTYFQNEAQLEKSRLLSDRFSAERPKGSFSTLEIQRTEQGDSAMYLCASSPWTSPGGTEAFFGQGTRLTVV.

This clone was seen a handful of times. This rearrangement joins TRBV19 to TRBJ1-5, with D possibly being TRBD1 (6 bases). V lost 6 bases, J lost 1 base, and 10 bases lay in between. This CDR3 is 14 amino acids long. Per the germline V gene, CDR1 is LNHDA and CDR2 is SQIVND (reference sequence). The CDR3 DNA follows: TGTGCCAGTAGAATACAGGGAAGCAATCAGCCCCAGCATTTT. Translation: CASRIQGSNQPQHF.